Below, 2 T cell receptor beta chains from the same sample are listed, as sequenced in a study of CD8+ T cells in alopecia areata. Treatment specified: oral pan-JAK inhibitor, 5-10 mg twice daily. Sequencing used cDNA as its template, made by extracting RNA and reverse transcribing it. Libraries were prepared by immunoSEQ multiplex PCR; TCRdb keeps only in-frame clonotypes and omits some of them. The sample yields approximately 200,000 clones, over 45% seen once. The sample here was CD4+ T cells sorted from blood, taken at week 24, from a patient treated with tofacitinib. The receptors here all came from a human donor with alopecia areata.

This clone was observed a few times. This chain links TRBV7-2 with TRBJ2-6, with D perhaps matching TRBD1 (6 bases). Between the trimmed V and J ends, which lost 5 bases and 0 bases, there was a span of 11 bases. Germline V lookup: CDR1 SGHTA, CDR2 FQGNSA. This CDR3 spans 16 amino acids. The CDR3 sequence: CASSETGTSGANVLTF. The CDR3 nucleotides are TGTGCCAGCAGCGAAACAGGGACCTCTGGGGCCAACGTCCTGACTTTC.

V usage is TRBV5-4 and J usage is TRBJ2-7; D is unresolved. The CDR3 runs to 13 residues. Trimming shortened V by 4 bases and J by 3 bases, and 11 bases separated the two germline ends. Germline assignment: CDR1 SGHNT and CDR2 YYREEE (reference sequence). The CDR3 DNA sequence: TGTGCCAGCAGCATCGGAATTTACTACGAGCAGTACTTC. Protein product: CASSIGIYYEQYF.